A selection of T cell receptor beta chains follows, all from one sample in a study of esophageal squamous cell carcinoma under preoperative chemotherapy. TCRdb passed the PCR reads through MiXCR, listing each CDR3 protein once. The sample shows 9,500 to 12,000 distinct CDR3 sequences, roughly 59% of them seen only once. This specimen was taken from a patient given preoperative chemotherapy. Receptors were obtained from a human donor with esophageal squamous cell carcinoma. The donor label of this sample is uncertain. CDR3s include the opening cysteine and the closing phenylalanine or tryptophan. The order of the fields is CDR3 length, clone size, J gene, D gene, V gene, CDR3 DNA, CDR3 protein. The D gene is left open where the match is weak. Not every row has a clone size; where given, it reads once, few, many or a size class.

16 | - | TRBJ2-2 | - | TRBV6-5 | TGTGCCAGCAGTTACTCGTGGCAGGGAAAGACCGGGGAGCTGTTTTTT | CASSYSWQGKTGELFF
16 | once | TRBJ2-3 | TRBD2 | TRBV6-1 | TGTGCCAGCTCCTGGGGGGGACTGGGAGCCAAAAACACTCAGTATTTT | CASSWGGLGAKNTQYF
15 | - | TRBJ2-5 | - | TRBV12-3/TRBV12-4 | TGTGCCAGCAGCAGGGTGCTGGGAGCCAAAGACACGCAGTATTTC | CASSRVLGAKDTQYF
19 | - | TRBJ2-3 | TRBD1 | TRBV12-3/TRBV12-4 | TGTGCCAGCAGTTCCACCGGGACAGGGGGCTTGGGGGGCACAGATACGCAGTATTTT | CASSSTGTGGLGGTDTQYF
16 | - | TRBJ2-7 | TRBD2 | TRBV6-1 | TGTGCGAGCAGTGAGGGGGGAGCGGGAGCCAAAGATACGCAGTACTTC | CASSEGGAGAKDTQYF
18 | - | TRBJ1-5 | - | TRBV7-2 | TGTGCCAGCAGCTTAGATGGGTGGGGGGGGGTTGCTTATCAGCCCCAGCATTTT | CASSLDGWGGVAYQPQHF
15 | once | TRBJ2-7 | - | TRBV6-5 | TGTGCCAGCAGTTACACCCCTGTGTCCAAAGATGAGCAGTACTTC | CASSYTPVSKDEQYF
16 | - | TRBJ2-4 | - | TRBV7-2 | TGTGCCAGCAGCTACCGCGGGGCCGGAGCCAAAAACATTCAGTACTTT | CASSYRGAGAKNIQYF
14 | few | TRBJ2-1 | - | TRBV6-4 | TGTGCCAGCAGTGAGGACAGTTCGTTCAGGGAGCAGTTCTTC | CASSEDSSFREQFF
14 | - | TRBJ2-1 | - | TRBV27 | TGTGCGGGCAGTGGAGACCGAACCCCAGATACCCAGTATTTC | CAGSGDRTPDTQYF
17 | - | TRBJ1-1 | - | TRBV27 | TGTGCCAGCAGTTTAAGAGGTTGGGGGGGGGCGCCCACTGAAGCTTTCTTT | CASSLRGWGGAPTEAFF
13 | - | TRBJ2-1 | - | TRBV6-1 | TGTGCCAGCAGGGACACGGGGAACAATGAGCAGTTCTTC | CASRDTGNNEQFF
16 | - | TRBJ2-1 | TRBD1 | TRBV7-2 | TGTGCCAGCAGCTTAAATGCGGCAGGGGGCTACAATGAGCAGTTCTTC | CASSLNAAGGYNEQFF
12 | once | TRBJ1-6 | TRBD1 | TRBV19 | TGTGCCAGTAGTCTTCGCAGGGGGGCCCTCCACTTT | CASSLRRGALHF
16 | medium-sized | TRBJ2-7 | TRBD1 | TRBV7-2 | TGTGCCAGCAGCTTAGTCGTTGGACAGGGGGCCTACGAGCAGTACTTC | CASSLVVGQGAYEQYF
15 | - | TRBJ2-1 | - | TRBV12-3/TRBV12-4 | TGTGCCAGCAGTTTAACGGCTTTCTGGGGCGATGAGCAGTTCTTC | CASSLTAFWGDEQFF
15 | few | TRBJ2-7 | - | TRBV6-1 | TGTGCCAGCAAACTCCTTGGACAGAGAGACTACGAGCAGTACTTC | CASKLLGQRDYEQYF
15 | few | TRBJ2-1 | TRBD2 | TRBV6-1 | TGTGCCAGCAGTCCTGGGACTAGCGGGAGGGCGCAGCAGTTCTTC | CASSPGTSGRAQQFF
14 | - | TRBJ2-3 | TRBD1 | TRBV6-1 | TGTGGCAGCAGGGGGACGCGAACCAAAAATATGCAGTATTTT | CGSRGTRTKNMQYF
18 | - | TRBJ2-3 | TRBD2 | TRBV10-2 | TGCGCCAGCAGTGAGGCGGGTTCGGGGGGGTGCGACACAGAGACGCAGTATTTC | CASSEAGSGGCDTETQYF
14 | - | TRBJ2-1 | TRBD1 | TRBV6-1 | TGTGCCAGCAGTAGCCGACAGGGTCGCAATGAGCAGTTCTTC | CASSSRQGRNEQFF
14 | medium-sized | TRBJ2-7 | TRBD2 | TRBV7-2 | TGTGCCAGCAGCTTAGATCCTAGCGGCTACGAGCAGTACTTC | CASSLDPSGYEQYF
14 | medium-sized | TRBJ1-3 | - | TRBV27 | TGTGCCAGCAGTGCGGGGACCCAGACCAACACCATATATTTT | CASSAGTQTNTIYF
14 | - | TRBJ2-5 | - | TRBV9 | TGTGCCAGCAGCCCCGGACGCCTAGGGGAGACCCAGTACTTC | CASSPGRLGETQYF
13 | - | TRBJ2-4 | - | TRBV6-4 | TGTGTCACGGGGCTGAGGGCCAAAAACACGCAGTACTTC | CVTGLRAKNTQYF
15 | - | TRBJ2-5 | - | TRBV6-5 | TGTGCCAGCAGTTACGGGACACAAGGCGTGGAGACCCAGTACTTC | CASSYGTQGVETQYF
14 | - | TRBJ2-5 | TRBD2 | TRBV6-1 | TGTGCCGTAGAAGAAGCGGGGGAGACGGAGACCCAGTACTTC | CAVEEAGETETQYF
15 | few | TRBJ2-2 | - | TRBV9 | TGTGCCAGACTTTTATGGACTCCTAACACCGGGGAGCTGTTTTTT | CARLLWTPNTGELFF
14 | medium-sized | TRBJ1-2 | TRBD1 | TRBV6-1 | TGTGCCAGCACCACGGAACAGGGGGTGTTCGGCTACACCTTC | CASTTEQGVFGYTF
14 | - | TRBJ1-2 | TRBD1 | TRBV27 | TGTGCCAGCAGTCCGCCGGGACAGATCTATGGCTACACCTTC | CASSPPGQIYGYTF
12 | - | TRBJ2-5 | - | TRBV10-2 | TGCGCCAGGGGTGAGATTGGAAATGAGCAGTACTTC | CARGEIGNEQYF